Ten or more counts support the clone carrying this T cell receptor (beta chain). Antigen unknown. This record comes from a study of early T cells in non-severe SARS-CoV-2 infection. Overall study: Chains from this unsorted whole-blood bulk RNA could not be paired. Findings and limits, study-wide: VDJdb matching favored anti-spike CD8 responses, missing private and CD4 specificities.

Unique molecular identifiers tagged individual cDNA molecules. A single record per CDR3 protein comes from TCRdb applying MiXCR to the 5' RACE reads. The table lists tens of thousands of distinct CDR3 sequences, around 13% of them singletons. Trimming took off 4 bases at V and 5 bases at J, with 13 bases between the two ends. Germline values: CDR1 SGDLS, CDR2 YYNGEE. This CDR3 is built from 14 residues. This receptor was obtained from an adult who was a healthcare worker with PCR-confirmed SARS-CoV-2 infection or an uninfected control (not recorded which). Sequencing was carried out using whole blood. The J gene is TRBJ2-1, the V gene TRBV9, with D tentatively TRBD2 (5 bases). CDR3 nucleotides: TGTGCCAGCAGCTTCCGCGGGCTGGACAATGAGCAGTTCTTC. Protein sequence: CASSFRGLDNEQFF.